This T cell receptor (beta chain) was identified in a study of beta chain features in type 1 diabetes. CDR1 is SGHRS and CDR2 is YFSETQ in the germline V gene. Trimming at V came to 3 bases and at J to 2 bases, leaving 11 bases not matched to a gene. This CDR3 is 17 amino acids long. Expressed TCRB transcripts got sequenced, as all isolated RNA was reverse transcribed. TCRdb keeps only in-frame clones here, not all; method: immunoSEQ multiplex PCR. The sample consists of approximately 150,000 clones, 9% to 10% of them appearing once. The origin of this receptor is a young woman in good health. The sequenced sample was central memory CD4+ T cells from blood. The V and J genes are TRBV5-1 and TRBJ2-7, with TRBD1 identical over 10 bases. The CDR3 region has the DNA TGCGCCAGCAGCTCCGGGACAGGGGCTTTGGCTCCCTACGAGCAGTACTTC. This codes for CASSSGTGALAPYEQYF. The whole variable domain, filled in from reference TRBV5-1 and TRBJ2-7, reads KAGVTQTPRYLIKTRGQQVTLSCSPISGHRSVSWYQQTPGQGLQFLFEYFSETQRNKGNFPGRFSGRQFSNSRSEMNVSTLELGDSALYLCASSSGTGALAPYEQYFGPGTRLTVT.